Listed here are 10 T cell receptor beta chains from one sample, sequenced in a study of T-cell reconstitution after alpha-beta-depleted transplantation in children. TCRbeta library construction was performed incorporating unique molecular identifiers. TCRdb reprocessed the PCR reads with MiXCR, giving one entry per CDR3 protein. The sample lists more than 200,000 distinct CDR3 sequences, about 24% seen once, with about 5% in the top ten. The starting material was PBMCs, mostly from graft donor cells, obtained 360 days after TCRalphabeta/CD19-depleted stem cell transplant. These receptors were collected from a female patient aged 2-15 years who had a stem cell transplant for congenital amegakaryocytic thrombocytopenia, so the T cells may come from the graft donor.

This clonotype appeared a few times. In DNA, the CDR3 is TGTGCCAGCAGCTACCCCGGGACTAGTGGCTACGAGCAGTACTTC. Encoded protein: CASSYPGTSGYEQYF. The rearrangement joins TRBV7-2 to TRBJ2-7, with 8 bases matching TRBD2. The V segment lost 4 bases and the J segment 3 bases; nucleotides outside the gene matches: 8. The germline CDR1 and CDR2 sequences are SGHTA and FQGNSA. The CDR3 sequence is 15 residues long.

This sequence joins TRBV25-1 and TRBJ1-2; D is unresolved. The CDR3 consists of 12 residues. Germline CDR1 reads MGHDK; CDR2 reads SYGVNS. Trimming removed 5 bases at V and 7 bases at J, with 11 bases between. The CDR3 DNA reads TGTGCCAGCAGTCCGGGTCTCGGTGGCTACACCTTC. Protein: CASSPGLGGYTF.

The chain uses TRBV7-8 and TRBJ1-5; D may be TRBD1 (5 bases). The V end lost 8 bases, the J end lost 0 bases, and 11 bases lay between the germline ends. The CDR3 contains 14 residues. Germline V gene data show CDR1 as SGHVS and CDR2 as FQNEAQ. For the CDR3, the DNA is TGTGCCAGCGGCCTACAGGCTAGCAATCAGCCCCAGCATTTT. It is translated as CASGLQASNQPQHF. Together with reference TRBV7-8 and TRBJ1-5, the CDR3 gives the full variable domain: GAGVSQSPRYKVAKRGQDVALRCDPISGHVSLFWYQQALGQGPEFLTYFQNEAQLDKSGLPSDRFFAERPEGSVSTLKIQRTQQEDSAVYLCASGLQASNQPQHFGDGTRLSIL.

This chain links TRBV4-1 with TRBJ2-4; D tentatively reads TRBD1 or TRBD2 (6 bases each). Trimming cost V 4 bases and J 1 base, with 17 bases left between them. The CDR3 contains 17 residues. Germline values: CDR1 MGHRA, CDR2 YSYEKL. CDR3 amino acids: CASSLGTGRWAKNIQYF. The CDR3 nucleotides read TGCGCCAGCAGCCTGGGAACAGGGAGGTGGGCCAAAAACATTCAGTACTTC.

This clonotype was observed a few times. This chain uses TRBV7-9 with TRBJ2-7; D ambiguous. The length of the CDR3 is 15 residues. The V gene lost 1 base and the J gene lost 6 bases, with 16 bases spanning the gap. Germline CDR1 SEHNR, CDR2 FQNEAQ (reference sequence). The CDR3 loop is CASSLEGLLSSEQYF. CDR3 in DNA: TGTGCCAGCAGCTTAGAGGGTCTACTGTCATCCGAGCAGTACTTC.

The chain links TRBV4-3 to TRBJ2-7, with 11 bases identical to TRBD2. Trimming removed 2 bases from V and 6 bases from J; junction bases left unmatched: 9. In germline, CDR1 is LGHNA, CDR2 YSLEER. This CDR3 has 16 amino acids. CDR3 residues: CASSQTGTSGKGEQYF. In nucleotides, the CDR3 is TGCGCCAGCAGCCAAACCGGGACTAGCGGTAAGGGCGAGCAGTACTTC.

This CDR3 reads CAITTSGGAGPDTQYF. DNA of the CDR3: TGTGCCATAACTACTTCGGGGGGGGCTGGGCCAGATACGCAGTATTTT. The genes are TRBV10-3 and TRBJ2-3; 8 bases align to TRBD2. CDR3 length: 16 residues. Germline V gene lookup returns CDR1 ENHRY and CDR2 SYGVKD. Unmatched junction bases numbered 15, after V lost 9 bases and J lost 4 bases.

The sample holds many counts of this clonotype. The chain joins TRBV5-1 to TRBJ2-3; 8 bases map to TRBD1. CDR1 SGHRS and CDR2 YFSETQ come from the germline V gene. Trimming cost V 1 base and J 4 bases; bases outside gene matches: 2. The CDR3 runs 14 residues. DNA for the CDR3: TGCGCCAGCAGCTTGCAGGGGGCCGCAGATACGCAGTATTTT. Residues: CASSLQGAADTQYF.

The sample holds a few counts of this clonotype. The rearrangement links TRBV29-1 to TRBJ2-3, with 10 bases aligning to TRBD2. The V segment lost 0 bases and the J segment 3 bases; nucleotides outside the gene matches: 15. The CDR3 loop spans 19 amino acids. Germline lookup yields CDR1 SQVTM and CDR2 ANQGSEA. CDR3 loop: CSVEDPEAGGPEGTDTQYF. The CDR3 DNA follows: TGCAGCGTTGAAGACCCCGAAGCGGGAGGGCCGGAGGGGACAGATACGCAGTATTTT.

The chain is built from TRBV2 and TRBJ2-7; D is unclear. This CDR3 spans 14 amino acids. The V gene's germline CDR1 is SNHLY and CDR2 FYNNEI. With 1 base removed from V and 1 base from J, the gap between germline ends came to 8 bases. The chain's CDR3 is CASSEDRHSYEQYF. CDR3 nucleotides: TGTGCCAGCAGTGAAGATAGGCATTCCTACGAGCAGTACTTC.